Each of the 10 T cell receptor beta chains below was sequenced from the same sample in a study of T cells in localized non-small cell lung cancer (dated by TCRdb to about 2020). The library was prepared using the immunoSEQ multiplex PCR assay. Drawn from immuneACCESS, this table holds only the in-frame rearrangements with V and J called that TCRdb kept. Clones are partly lost; checked studies trace under half to an unresolved V gene and leave the rest unexplained. In this sample the table shows about 33,000 clones, approximately 91% of which occur a single time. The ten largest clones represent approximately 5.3% of the sample. The sequencing used PBMCs, collected before any cancer treatment. These TCRs come from a man aged 40 to 75 with stage II lung adenocarcinoma.

J is TRBJ2-1 and V is TRBV11-2; D is undetermined. Trimming took 5 bases from V and 12 from J, leaving 11 bases between them. Germline loops: CDR1 SGHAT, CDR2 FQNNGV. The CDR3 spans 11 residues. The CDR3 DNA reads TGTGCCAGCAGCCTTCTCAAAGGGCAGTTCTTC. Translating gives CASSLLKGQFF.

The V gene is TRBV15, the J gene TRBJ2-2, with a tentative D call TRBD1 (5 bases). V was trimmed by 1 base and J by 6 bases, leaving 12 bases between them. CDR1 is LNHNV, CDR2 YYDKDF, per germline (reference sequence). The CDR3 extends over 15 amino acids. The CDR3 coding sequence is TGTGCCACCAGCAGAGGCCCCGCAGGGTCCGGGGAGCTGTTTTTT. Protein: CATSRGPAGSGELFF.

The chain carries TRBV7-9 and TRBJ1-1; TRBD1 agrees at 8 bases. V shed 0 bases and J 1 base; nucleotides not matched to a gene: 1. Looked up from germline, CDR1 is SEHNR and CDR2 is FQNEAQ (reference sequence). The CDR3 runs 15 residues. The CDR3 sequence is CASSLAGTGNTEAFF. CDR3 bases: TGTGCCAGCAGCTTAGCGGGGACAGGGAACACTGAAGCTTTCTTT.

This chain joins TRBV7-3 and TRBJ2-2; D is possibly TRBD1 (6 bases). The CDR3 spans 15 residues. Trimming took off 5 bases at V and 3 bases at J, with 13 bases between the two ends. The V gene's germline CDR1 is SGHTA and CDR2 FQGTGA. The CDR3 DNA is TGTGCCAGCAGCCCCCCAGGGGTCCACACCGGGGAGCTGTTTTTT. This sequence encodes CASSPPGVHTGELFF.

This clone was observed a handful of times. The genes are TRBV27 and TRBJ1-5; D uncertain. This CDR3 contains 14 residues. The V and J ends lost 4 bases and 3 bases respectively, with 10 bases between them. Germline V lookup: CDR1 MNHEY, CDR2 SMNVEV (reference sequence). The DNA for the CDR3 is TGTGCCAGCAGTTCGACCGGGCACAATCAGCCCCAGCATTTT. This encodes CASSSTGHNQPQHF.

DNA for the CDR3: TGTGCCAGCAGCTTGGGAAGGGAGCAGCCCCAGCATTTT. Its translation: CASSLGREQPQHF. The chain couples TRBV7-9 to TRBJ1-5; D gene unclear. Germline V CDR1 and CDR2: SEHNR, FQNEAQ (reference sequence). V lost 3 bases and J lost 7, with 10 bases in between. This CDR3 comprises 13 residues.

This clone has only a few counts. CDR3: CASSWTGGFNQPQHF. The CDR3 DNA sequence: TGTGCCAGCAGCTGGACAGGGGGCTTCAATCAGCCCCAGCATTTT. The chain uses TRBV6-1 and TRBJ1-5, with 11 bases aligning to TRBD1. V shed 6 bases, J shed 3 bases, and the junction held 4 bases outside the gene matches. The length of the CDR3 is 15 residues. Germline-derived CDR1 and CDR2 are MNHNS and SASEGT.

This sequence joins TRBV7-9 and TRBJ2-7; 12 bases match TRBD2. The germline CDR1 and CDR2 sequences are SEHNR and FQNEAQ (reference sequence). Trimming cost V 0 bases and J 0 bases; bases outside gene matches: 0. The CDR3 is 16 residues long. CDR3 nucleotide sequence: TGTGCCAGCAGCTTAGCGACTAGCGGGAGCTCCTACGAGCAGTACTTC. This encodes CASSLATSGSSYEQYF.

The chain combines TRBV30 with TRBJ1-2; D not resolved. CDR3 size: 12 residues. V gave up 7 bases and J gave up 8 bases, with 17 bases separating them. Germline values: CDR1 GTSNPN, CDR2 SVGIG (reference sequence). The CDR3 sequence: CASSGFLLGYTF. The CDR3 DNA follows: TGTGCCTCCTCGGGATTTCTATTAGGCTACACCTTC.

The rearrangement links TRBV27 to TRBJ2-1; the D gene is possibly TRBD2 (6 bases). The V gene lost 6 bases and the J gene lost 8 bases, with 20 bases spanning the gap. CDR1 and CDR2 from the germline V gene are MNHEY and SMNVEV (reference sequence). The CDR3 length is 15 residues. The DNA for the CDR3 is TGTGCCAGCAGCAGAGCGGGCGGGAAGGTCGATGAGCAGTTCTTC. This codes for CASSRAGGKVDEQFF.